The 26 T cell receptor beta chains reported below all come from one sample, sequenced in a study of metastatic and nonmetastatic thyroid tumors. Patients were all untreated before their thyroid surgery. TCRdb re-called clones via MiXCR from the PCR reads. Here the sample spans some 15,000 clones, over 25% being singletons. Specimen: tumor tissue. These receptors were collected from a female donor with papillary thyroid cancer or a benign thyroid nodule (not recorded which). Some clones in this sample may be carry-over from other donors' samples.

The chain recombines TRBV11-2 with TRBJ2-1; a weak D match, TRBD2 (6 bases). Per germline, CDR1 SGHAT and CDR2 FQNNGV. This CDR3 comprises 12 residues. V lost 1 base to trimming and J lost 12 bases, with 10 bases between them. CDR3 amino acids: CASSLGLGGQFF. The CDR3 DNA reads TGTGCCAGCAGCTTAGGGCTCGGGGGGCAGTTCTTC.

By proportion, this clone is medium-sized (0.01 to 0.1%). The rearrangement joins TRBV20-1 to TRBJ2-1, with 11 bases identical to TRBD2. J lost 6 bases, V lost 5 bases, and 9 bases had no gene match. CDR1 DFQATT and CDR2 SNEGSKA come from the germline V gene (reference sequence). The CDR3 runs 15 residues. CDR3 loop: CSAPLAGGQSNEQFF. The CDR3 DNA follows: TGCAGTGCTCCCTTAGCGGGGGGGCAGAGCAATGAGCAGTTCTTC.

The gene calls are TRBV7-9 and TRBJ1-2; D gene ambiguous. V was cut by 3 bases and J by 5 bases, with 13 bases left in between. The V gene's germline CDR1 is SEHNR and CDR2 FQNEAQ (reference sequence). This CDR3 is built from 14 residues. The CDR3 bases are TGTGCCAGCAGCTTTGCCAGTGGAGGGTATGGCTACACCTTC. This encodes CASSFASGGYGYTF.

The V gene is TRBV6-1, the J gene TRBJ1-5, with unresolved D. Germline V gene sequence: CDR1 MNHNS, CDR2 SASEGT. The CDR3 has 11 amino acids. Trimming stripped 8 bases from V and 12 bases from J, with 14 bases between. For the CDR3, the DNA is TGTGCCAGCCTTTATGCGGGGATCCAGCATTTT. The encoded protein is CASLYAGIQHF.

The chain joins TRBV7-2 to TRBJ1-2, with D maybe TRBD1 (5 bases). CDR1 SGHTA and CDR2 FQGNSA come from the germline V gene. With 0 bases removed from V and 2 bases from J, the gap between germline ends came to 10 bases. The CDR3 spans 15 residues. The CDR3 is CASSLAAGPNYGYTF. In DNA form, the CDR3 reads TGTGCCAGCAGCTTAGCGGCAGGGCCCAACTATGGCTACACCTTC.

Judged by abundance, this clone is medium-sized (0.01 to 0.1%). The V and J genes are TRBV24-1 and TRBJ1-5; D is undetermined. V was shortened by 7 bases and J by 0 bases, with 6 bases between the two germline ends. This CDR3 is built from 13 residues. Germline V CDR1 and CDR2: KGHDR, SFDVKD. CDR3 DNA sequence: TGTGCCACCAGCTATAATAGCAATCAGCCCCAGCATTTT. Protein product: CATSYNSNQPQHF.

Sample share makes this clone medium-sized. J is TRBJ1-4 and V is TRBV20-1; D call uncertain. The germline gives CDR1 DFQATT, CDR2 SNEGSKA (reference sequence). V was clipped by 0 bases and J by 8 bases, with 19 bases between them. This CDR3 is 16 amino acids long. The CDR3 sequence is CSARDDKDLSREKLFF. DNA of the CDR3: TGCAGTGCTAGAGATGACAAGGACCTTAGTAGGGAAAAACTGTTTTTT.

This clone was picked up many times. The chain has TRBV14 and TRBJ2-6; D is uncertain. The germline V gene encodes CDR1 SGHDN and CDR2 FVKESK. V lost 1 base and J lost 3, with 10 bases in between. The CDR3 sequence is 16 residues long. CDR3 in DNA: TGTGCCAGCAGCCAAGGAAGTAGGGTTGGGGCCAACGTCCTGACTTTC. Encoded protein: CASSQGSRVGANVLTF.

The gene calls are TRBV24-1 and TRBJ2-7, with a tentative D call TRBD1 (5 bases). From germline, CDR1 is KGHDR and CDR2 SFDVKD. With 2 bases removed from V and 7 bases from J, the gap between germline ends came to 32 bases. CDR3 size: 20 residues. CDR3 in amino acids: CATSDSSVAGYIPNTGEQYF. In nucleotides, the CDR3 is TGTGCCACCAGTGATTCATCAGTCGCAGGGTATATACCCAACACCGGGGAGCAGTACTTC.

By its share, this clone is medium-sized. The V gene is TRBV20-1, the J gene TRBJ1-5; no clear D. The length of the CDR3 is 15 residues. CDR1 and CDR2 from the germline V gene are DFQATT and SNEGSKA (reference sequence). Trimming removed 0 bases at V and 0 bases at J, with 9 bases between. The CDR3 DNA follows: TGCAGTGCTAGAGATCGAGGCACTAGCAATCAGCCCCAGCATTTT. Translating it yields CSARDRGTSNQPQHF.

This clone was seen many times. The V call is TRBV12-3 or TRBV12-4, the J call TRBJ2-5, with D perhaps given as TRBD1 or TRBD2 (5 bases each). V shed 7 bases and J shed 4 bases, with 16 bases lying between them. CDR3 length: 14 residues. The CDR3 protein is CASKSRGRGETQYF. The CDR3 DNA reads as TGTGCCAGCAAGTCTAGGGGACGGGGAGAGACCCAGTACTTC.

This clone was counted a few times. V gene TRBV10-1 combines with J gene TRBJ2-3; D ambiguous. The germline V gene encodes CDR1 WNHNN and CDR2 SYGVQD (reference sequence). The CDR3 runs to 13 residues. V was cut by 4 bases and J by 2 bases, with 7 bases left in between. CDR3 sequence: CASSGPFTDTQYF. The CDR3 nucleotides are TGCGCCAGCAGTGGGCCGTTCACAGATACGCAGTATTTT.

This clone was seen repeatedly, ten times or more. The junction shows a germline mismatch at one end, possibly a read error. Other DNA variants within this sample encode the same CDR3. The chain is built from TRBV6-2 or TRBV6-3 and TRBJ1-6; 7 bases map to TRBD1. The CDR3 spans 15 residues. Germline V lookup: CDR1 MNHEY, CDR2 SVGEGT. CDR3 protein: CASSWPGQYNSPLHF. CDR3 nucleotide sequence: TGTGCCAGCAGTTGGCCGGGACAGTATAATTCACCCCTCCATTTT.

This clone was recorded at least ten times. The chain recombines TRBV3-1 with TRBJ2-1; D gene ambiguous. Trimming cost V 1 base and J 7 bases, with 17 bases left between them. Germline values: CDR1 LGHDT, CDR2 YNNKEL (reference sequence). This CDR3 has 16 residues. The CDR3 loop is CASSQGLSPVGNEQFF. CDR3 in DNA: TGTGCCAGCAGCCAAGGTCTCTCCCCCGTGGGGAATGAGCAGTTCTTC.

The chain has TRBV6-2 or TRBV6-3 and TRBJ1-5; D may be TRBD1 (6 bases). This CDR3 comprises 16 residues. Germline-derived CDR1 and CDR2 are MNHEY and SVGEGT. V was cut by 3 bases and J by 10 bases, with 22 bases left in between. In DNA form, the CDR3 reads TGTGCCAGCAGTTATCCAACGGCAGGGACACGACAACCCCAGCATTTT. Translated, it gives CASSYPTAGTRQPQHF.

There are a few counts of this clone. The genes are TRBV20-1 and TRBJ1-2; 7 bases line up with TRBD1. The CDR3 covers 16 residues. The V gene end was trimmed by 3 bases and the J gene end by 3 bases; junction bases not matched to a gene: 13. Looked up from germline, CDR1 is DFQATT and CDR2 is SNEGSKA (reference sequence). The CDR3 sequence is CSASEGTARNHYGYTF. In DNA, the CDR3 is TGCAGTGCTAGCGAGGGGACAGCCAGAAATCACTATGGCTACACCTTC.

The chain employs TRBV20-1 and TRBJ2-7; 10 bases align to TRBD1. Per the germline V gene, CDR1 is DFQATT and CDR2 is SNEGSKA (reference sequence). The length of the CDR3 is 16 residues. V trimming: 0 bases; J trimming: 6 bases; junction bases outside the gene matches: 11. CDR3 loop: CSARDAAATGGAEQYF. The CDR3 region has the DNA TGCAGTGCTAGAGATGCCGCTGCGACAGGGGGCGCCGAGCAGTACTTC.

This clone was observed once. The V gene is TRBV19, the J gene TRBJ2-2; 8 bases map to TRBD1. This CDR3 is 15 amino acids long. V was pared by 1 base and J by 6 bases, with 4 bases of the junction left unmatched. Germline V gene data show CDR1 as LNHDA and CDR2 as SQIVND (reference sequence). Here the CDR3 DNA reads TGTGCCAGTAGTATAGTAGACAGGGGAGCCGGGGAGCTGTTTTTT. It encodes CASSIVDRGAGELFF.

This rearrangement joins TRBV3-1 to TRBJ1-2; D is perhaps TRBD1 (6 bases). V lost 5 bases and J lost 5, with 15 bases in between. Germline CDR1 is LGHDT and CDR2 is YNNKEL (reference sequence). CDR3 length: 14 residues. The CDR3 DNA reads as TGTGCCAGCAGCAAACAGGGACAAGGGTATGGCTACACCTTC. Translated: CASSKQGQGYGYTF.

The V and J genes are TRBV6-1 and TRBJ2-2, with D possibly TRBD2 on 6 matching bases. The CDR3 loop spans 16 amino acids. CDR1 and CDR2 (germline): MNHNS, SASEGT. Trimming stripped 4 bases from V and 1 base from J, with 13 bases between. CDR3 loop: CASSAGTGVNTGELFF. CDR3 sequence (DNA): TGTGCCAGCAGTGCCGGGACGGGGGTGAACACCGGGGAGCTGTTTTTT.

At least ten counts were recorded for this clone. J is TRBJ1-1 and V is TRBV7-2; maybe TRBD1 (5 bases). The CDR3 extends over 14 amino acids. The germline gives CDR1 SGHTA, CDR2 FQGNSA. V lost 1 base and J lost 8, with 14 bases in between. The CDR3: CASSLELAWTEAFF. As DNA, the CDR3 is TGTGCCAGCAGCTTAGAGCTTGCCTGGACAGAAGCTTTCTTT. The full variable domain, completed using reference TRBV7-2 and TRBJ1-1, is GAGVSQSPSNKVTEKGKDVELRCDPISGHTALYWYRQSLGQGLEFLIYFQGNSAPDKSGLPSDRFSAERTGGSVSTLTIQRTQQEDSAVYLCASSLELAWTEAFFGQGTRLTVV.

Points on this clone: One end of the junction varies from germline; a read error may be responsible. This chain links TRBV20-1 with TRBJ2-3, with TRBD1 as a possible D gene (5 bases). In germline, CDR1 is DFQATT, CDR2 SNEGSKA (reference sequence). CDR3 length: 11 residues. The CDR3 region is CSARDTGTQYF. The CDR3 DNA is TGCAGTGCTAGAGACACAGGTACGCAGTATTTT.

The V and J genes are TRBV6-1 and TRBJ1-3; TRBD1 matches 10 bases. This CDR3 is built from 16 residues. Germline CDR1 reads MNHNS; CDR2 reads SASEGT. Trimming cost V 8 bases and J 2 bases; bases outside gene matches: 9. The CDR3 nucleotides read TGTGCCAGCTCCTTGGGGACAGGGGCGACTGGAAACACCATATATTTT. Translated, it gives CASSLGTGATGNTIYF.

This clone appeared many times. This chain connects TRBV28 to TRBJ2-7; D is perhaps TRBD2 (6 bases). The CDR3 totals 15 residues. Trimming cost V 6 bases and J 0 bases, with 15 bases left between them. From germline, CDR1 is MDHEN and CDR2 SYDVKM. CDR3 bases: TGTGCCAGCAGCACCGGGACTGCGAGCTCCTACGAGCAGTACTTC. Translated, it gives CASSTGTASSYEQYF.

This chain joins TRBV6-1 and TRBJ1-5; tentative D call: TRBD1 (6 bases). Germline V gives CDR1 MNHNS, CDR2 SASEGT. CDR3 length: 15 amino acids. V gave up 5 bases and J gave up 1 base, with 12 bases separating them. The CDR3, as DNA: TGTGCCAGCAGTCTCAGGGGCTTGAGCAATCAGCCCCAGCATTTT. As protein: CASSLRGLSNQPQHF.

The chain uses TRBV7-2 and TRBJ2-7; D unclear. The V gene lost 0 bases and the J gene lost 0 bases, with 18 bases spanning the gap. Germline V CDR1 and CDR2: SGHTA, FQGNSA. This CDR3 is 18 amino acids long. The chain's CDR3 is CASSLAVIGGWSSYEQYF. The DNA of the CDR3 is TGTGCCAGCAGCTTAGCGGTTATCGGTGGGTGGAGCTCCTACGAGCAGTACTTC.